This T cell receptor (beta chain) stems from a study of control samples from healthy donors and cancer patients. This clone appeared once. Method: immunoSEQ multiplex PCR; TCRdb's copy keeps in-frame clones and lacks some. The table includes approximately 160,000 clones, 90% to 95% detected once. This CDR3 region has 11 residues. CDR1 and CDR2 (germline): SGHDN, FVKESK. V was clipped by 2 bases and J by 8 bases, with 4 bases between them. The chain combines TRBV14 with TRBJ1-3; the D is unclear. The origin of this receptor is a woman aged 60-75 years in good health. The sample taken for sequencing was blood. Written as DNA, the CDR3 is TGTGCCAGCAGCCAAACTTACACCATATATTTT. Translation gives CASSQTYTIYF. Complete variable domain (other parts from reference TRBV14 and TRBJ1-3): EAGVTQFPSHSVIEKGQTVTLRCDPISGHDNLYWYRRVMGKEIKFLLHFVKESKQDESGMPNNRFLAERTGGTYSTLKVQPAELEDSGVYFCASSQTYTIYFGEGSWLTVV.